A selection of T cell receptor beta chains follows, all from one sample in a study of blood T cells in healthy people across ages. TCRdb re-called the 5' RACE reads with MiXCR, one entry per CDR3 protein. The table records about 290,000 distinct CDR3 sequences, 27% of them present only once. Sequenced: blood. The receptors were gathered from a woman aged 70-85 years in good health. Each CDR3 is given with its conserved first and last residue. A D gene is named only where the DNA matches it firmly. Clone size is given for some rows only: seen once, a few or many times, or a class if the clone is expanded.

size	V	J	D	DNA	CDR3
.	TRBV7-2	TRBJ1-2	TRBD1	TGTGCCAGCAGCTTACGGAGCCAGGGACAGGGTGGCTACACCTTC	CASSLRSQGQGGYTF
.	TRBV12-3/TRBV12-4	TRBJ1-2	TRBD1	TGTGCCAGCAGTCTCGGACAGGGGGCGCCAGCTAACTATGGCTACACCTTC	CASSLGQGAPANYGYTF
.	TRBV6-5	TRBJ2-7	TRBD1	TGTGCCAGCAGCCTACAGGGGCGCTCCTACGAGCAGTACTTC	CASSLQGRSYEQYF
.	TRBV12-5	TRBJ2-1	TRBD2	TGTGCTAGTGGTTTGGCTAGCGGGAAAGGGGCCAATGAGCAGTTCTTC	CASGLASGKGANEQFF
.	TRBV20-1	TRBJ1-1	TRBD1	TGCAGTGCTAGAGTGAACAGGGGGTATACTGAAGCTTTCTTT	CSARVNRGYTEAFF
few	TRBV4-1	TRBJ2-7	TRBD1	TGCGCCAGCAGCCAAGAGCCGGGACAGGGCTACTACGAGCAGTACTTC	CASSQEPGQGYYEQYF
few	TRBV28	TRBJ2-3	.	TGTGCCAGCAGTTTACCCGGTTCTAGCACAGATACGCAGTATTTT	CASSLPGSSTDTQYF
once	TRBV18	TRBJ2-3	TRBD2	TGTGCCAGCTCACCACCCTATAGCGGGAGGCTCACAGATACGCAGTATTTT	CASSPPYSGRLTDTQYF
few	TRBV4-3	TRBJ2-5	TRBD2	TGCGCCAGCAGCCAAGAGAGAACTAGCGGGAGGCGAGGGACCCAGTACTTC	CASSQERTSGRRGTQYF
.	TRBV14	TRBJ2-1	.	TGTGCCAGCAGCCCCGCCCGACTTTCCTACAATGAGCAGTTCTTC	CASSPARLSYNEQFF
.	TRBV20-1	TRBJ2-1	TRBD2	TGCAGTGCTAACCCTGGGACTAGCGGGGCCTACAATGAGCAGTTCTTC	CSANPGTSGAYNEQFF
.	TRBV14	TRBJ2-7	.	TGTGCCAGCAGCCAAGGACTTTCTGCCTACGAGCAGTACTTC	CASSQGLSAYEQYF
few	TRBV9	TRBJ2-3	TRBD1	TGTGCCAGCAGCGTTGAGGGGGCGCGGCAAGATACGCAGTATTTT	CASSVEGARQDTQYF
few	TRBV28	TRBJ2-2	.	TGTGCCAGCCTAAAGGGCGCGAACATCGGGGAGCTGTTTTTT	CASLKGANIGELFF
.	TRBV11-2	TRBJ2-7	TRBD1	TGTGCCAGCAGCAACCCGGGGACAGGTCTCTACGAGCAGTACTTC	CASSNPGTGLYEQYF
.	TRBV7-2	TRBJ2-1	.	TGTGCCAGCAGCTTGGAAGCGGGTACTACGTTTAATGAGCAGTTCTTC	CASSLEAGTTFNEQFF
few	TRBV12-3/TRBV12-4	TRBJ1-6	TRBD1	TGTGCCAGCAGTCATCGGGACAGGGCTTCACCCCTCCACTTT	CASSHRDRASPLHF
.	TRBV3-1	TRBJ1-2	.	TGTGCCAGCAGCCGCCTGAAGGGCGGCTACACCTTC	CASSRLKGGYTF
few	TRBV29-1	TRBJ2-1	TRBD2	TGCAGCGTCCGCGGACTAGCGGGAAGCTCCTACAATGAGCAGTTCTTC	CSVRGLAGSSYNEQFF
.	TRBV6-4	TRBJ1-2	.	TGTGCCAGCAGTGACGAAGGGGGGGGCAGGAGAAACTATGGCTACACCTTC	CASSDEGGGRRNYGYTF
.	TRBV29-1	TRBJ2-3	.	TGCAGCGTTGTGCCCACCTACACAGATACGCAGTATTTT	CSVVPTYTDTQYF
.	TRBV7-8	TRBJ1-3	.	TGTGCCAGCAGCTTAGTGGGGGCAGGATCTGGAAACACCATATATTTT	CASSLVGAGSGNTIYF
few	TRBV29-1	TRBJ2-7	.	TGCAGCGTTGAAGCGGGGGCCAACTACGAGCAGTACTTC	CSVEAGANYEQYF
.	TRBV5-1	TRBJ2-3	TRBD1	TGCGCCAGCAGCTCCGACCCCGGGACAGGGGGTTCTAATACGCAGTATTTT	CASSSDPGTGGSNTQYF
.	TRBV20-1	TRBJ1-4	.	TGCAGTGCTTGGGCAGAAGATAATGAAAAACTGTTTTTT	CSAWAEDNEKLFF
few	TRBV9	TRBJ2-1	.	TGTGCCAGCAGCGTAGATAATGGGTTGGGGTACAATGAGCAGTTCTTC	CASSVDNGLGYNEQFF
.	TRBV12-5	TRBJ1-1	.	TGTGCTAGTGCCATCTTGAACACTGAAGCTTTCTTT	CASAILNTEAFF
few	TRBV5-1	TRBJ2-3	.	TGCGCCAGCAGCTCCGGACTACACACAGATACGCAGTATTTT	CASSSGLHTDTQYF
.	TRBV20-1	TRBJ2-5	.	TGCAGTGCTAGGGGGACTCAAGAGACCCAGTACTTC	CSARGTQETQYF
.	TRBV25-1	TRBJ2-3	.	TGTGCCAGCAGTCCTAGGATGGGAGACGCAGATACGCAGTATTTT	CASSPRMGDADTQYF
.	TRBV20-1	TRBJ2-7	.	TGCAGTGCTTCCTTAAAGGCCGCCAACGAGCAGTACTTC	CSASLKAANEQYF
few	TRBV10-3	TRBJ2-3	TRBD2	TGTGCCATCCGGCCCAGCGGGAGGGCAGATACGCAGTATTTT	CAIRPSGRADTQYF
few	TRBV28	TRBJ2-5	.	TGTGCCAGCGATGGGCGGAAATACAGGGATGGGACCCAGTACTTC	CASDGRKYRDGTQYF
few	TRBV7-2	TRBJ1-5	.	TGTGCCAGCAGCTTAGCAGGGGGGGGTGGCAATCAGCCCCAGCATTTT	CASSLAGGGGNQPQHF
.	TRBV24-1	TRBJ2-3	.	TGTGCCACCAGTGATTTCGAAGATACGCAATATTTT	CATSDFEDTQYF
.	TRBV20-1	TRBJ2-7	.	TGCAGTGCTAGAGATTCCCGACGCACCTACGAGCAGTACTTC	CSARDSRRTYEQYF
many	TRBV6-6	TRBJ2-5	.	TGTGCCAGCACAGATCCCGGAGAGACCCAGTACTTC	CASTDPGETQYF
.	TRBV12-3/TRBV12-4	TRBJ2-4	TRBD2	TGTGCCAGCAGTTTAGCCTGGAGGGCCGGGAGGGACATTCAGTACTTC	CASSLAWRAGRDIQYF
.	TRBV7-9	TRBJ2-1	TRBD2	TGTGCCAGCAGCTCCTCCGGGACTAGCGTTCTTTATGAGCAGTTCTTC	CASSSSGTSVLYEQFF
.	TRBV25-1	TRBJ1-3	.	TGTGCCAGCAGACAGGGATATGGAAACACCATATATTTT	CASRQGYGNTIYF
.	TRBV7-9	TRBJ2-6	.	TGTGCCGGGGAACAGGGTCCCCTCTCTGGGGCCAACGTCCTGACTTTC	CAGEQGPLSGANVLTF
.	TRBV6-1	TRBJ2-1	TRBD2	TGTGCCAGCATGGGACTAGCGGGGAATCTTCTGCAAACCAATGAGCAGTTCTTC	CASMGLAGNLLQTNEQFF
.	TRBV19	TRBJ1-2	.	TGTGCCAGTAGGCGGCCAGGCCTCTATGGCTACACCTTC	CASRRPGLYGYTF
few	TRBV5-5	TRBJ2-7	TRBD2	TGTGCAACGGGAGGGGGACTAACCCACTACGAGCAGTACTTC	CATGGGLTHYEQYF
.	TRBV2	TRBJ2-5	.	TGTGCCAGCAACGCAAACCAGAGATTCCAAGAGACCCAGTACTTC	CASNANQRFQETQYF
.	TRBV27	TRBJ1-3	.	TGTGCCAGCAGTTTATCGAGCACTGGAAACACCATATATTTT	CASSLSSTGNTIYF